Following are 32 T cell receptor beta chains from one sample sequenced in a study of shared clonotypes between healthy human individuals. Naive CD8 cells lacked CD45RO and underwent positive selection for CCR7, leaving out terminally differentiated effector memory CD45RA+ cells. Assay: immunoSEQ multiplex PCR; the TCRdb copy retains only in-frame clones and omits some. The table records around 2.1 million clones, about 92% of them present only once. Sequenced material: naive CD8+ T cells from PBMCs. Every receptor here comes from a young man in good health. Some clones in this sample may be carry-over from other donors' samples.

CDR3 protein: CASSEGREGLSYEQYF. In DNA form, the CDR3 reads TGTGCCAGCAGTGAGGGGCGGGAGGGCCTCTCCTACGAGCAGTACTTC. The V and J genes are TRBV2 and TRBJ2-7; the match to TRBD2 covers 9 bases. Germline V gene sequence: CDR1 SNHLY, CDR2 FYNNEI. The CDR3 totals 16 residues. The junction had 6 bases not matched to a gene; V was cut back by 3 bases and J by 0 bases.

The rearrangement uses TRBV7-9 and TRBJ2-3; D remains unclear. CDR1 SEHNR and CDR2 FQNEAQ come from the germline V gene (reference sequence). The CDR3 runs 15 residues. V was cut by 5 bases and J by 6 bases, with 18 bases left in between. The CDR3 sequence is CASSTPSRFVDTQYF. CDR3 nucleotides: TGTGCCAGCAGCACCCCGAGCCGGTTTGTGGATACGCAGTATTTT.

The rearrangement links TRBV28 to TRBJ1-1; unclear D gene. V lost 3 bases and J lost 7, with 9 bases in between. The CDR3 spans 12 residues. Germline CDR1 reads MDHEN; CDR2 reads SYDVKM. The CDR3 loop is CASSFLFIEAFF. In DNA, the CDR3 is TGTGCCAGCAGTTTTCTGTTCATTGAAGCTTTCTTT.

This clone was counted once. The genes are TRBV7-8 and TRBJ1-2; a possible D gene is TRBD1 (5 bases). The CDR3 consists of 13 residues. With 8 bases removed from V and 3 bases from J, the gap between germline ends came to 13 bases. Germline CDR1 and CDR2: SGHVS and FQNEAQ. CDR3 protein: CASVYPRDYGYTF. The CDR3 nucleotides are TGTGCCAGCGTTTACCCCAGGGACTATGGCTACACCTTC.

This chain links TRBV5-1 with TRBJ2-7; D is possibly TRBD2 (6 bases). Deletions cut 0 bases from V and 3 bases from J, with 13 bases between. The CDR3 is made up of 15 amino acids. The V gene's germline CDR1 is SGHRS and CDR2 YFSETQ. The CDR3 sequence: CASSLATGVVYEQYF. Written as DNA, the CDR3 is TGCGCCAGCAGCTTGGCCACGGGAGTAGTCTACGAGCAGTACTTC. The full variable domain, its missing parts supplied by reference TRBV5-1 and TRBJ2-7, is KAGVTQTPRYLIKTRGQQVTLSCSPISGHRSVSWYQQTPGQGLQFLFEYFSETQRNKGNFPGRFSGRQFSNSRSEMNVSTLELGDSALYLCASSLATGVVYEQYFGPGTRLTVT.

A single count supports this clone. V usage is TRBV15 and J usage is TRBJ2-7, with no clear D. Trimming pared 0 bases from V and 0 bases from J, leaving 9 bases between. The germline V gene has CDR1 LNHNV and CDR2 YYDKDF (reference sequence). CDR3 length: 15 amino acids. The CDR3 here is CATSRDAPSSYEQYF. CDR3 DNA: TGTGCCACCAGCAGAGATGCCCCTAGCTCCTACGAGCAGTACTTC. The entire variable domain, with the rest obtained from reference TRBV15 and TRBJ2-7, is as follows: DAMVIQNPRYQVTQFGKPVTLSCSQTLNHNVMYWYQQKSSQAPKLLFHYYDKDFNNEADTPDNFQSRRPNTSFCFLDIRSPGLGDTAMYLCATSRDAPSSYEQYFGPGTRLTVT.

The rearrangement links TRBV29-1 to TRBJ2-7; D might be TRBD1 (6 bases). This CDR3 is built from 14 residues. Per the germline V gene, CDR1 is SQVTM and CDR2 is ANQGSEA. The germline V and J ends were trimmed by 4 bases and 0 bases, with 13 bases remaining between them. CDR3 bases: TGCAGCGTTGCCGGGACATACAACTCCTACGAGCAGTACTTC. Protein: CSVAGTYNSYEQYF.

On this clone itself: Other DNA sequences within the sample encode an identical CDR3. The J gene is TRBJ2-7, the V gene TRBV27; 11 nucleotides match TRBD2. The CDR3 has 17 residues. V was clipped by 5 bases and J by 1 base; unmatched bases: 10. Germline lookup yields CDR1 MNHEY and CDR2 SMNVEV (reference sequence). This CDR3 reads CASSLLAGVARSYEQYF. CDR3 sequence (DNA): TGTGCCAGCAGTCTACTAGCGGGAGTCGCCAGGTCCTACGAGCAGTACTTC.

The chain joins TRBV7-3 to TRBJ2-1; 10 positions agree with TRBD1. V lost 3 bases and J lost 5; bases outside the gene matches: 4. Germline-derived CDR1 and CDR2 are SGHTA and FQGTGA. This CDR3 contains 15 residues. CDR3 region: CASSFRQGANNEQFF. The CDR3 bases are TGTGCCAGCAGCTTCCGACAGGGGGCAAACAATGAGCAGTTCTTC.

Concerning this clone itself: The identical CDR3 is also encoded by other nucleotide sequences in the sample. The chain has TRBV27 and TRBJ2-7; 8 nucleotides line up with TRBD1. Per germline, CDR1 MNHEY and CDR2 SMNVEV (reference sequence). This CDR3 is built from 15 residues. V was clipped by 3 bases and J by 0 bases; unmatched bases: 4. In nucleotides, the CDR3 is TGTGCCAGCAGTTTGACAGGGGCGAGCTCCTACGAGCAGTACTTC. Translated, it gives CASSLTGASSYEQYF.

V is TRBV27 and J is TRBJ2-3; D is ambiguous. Trimming took off 2 bases at V and 1 base at J, with 7 bases between the two ends. The germline gives CDR1 MNHEY, CDR2 SMNVEV (reference sequence). This CDR3 region has 14 residues. CDR3 nucleotide sequence: TGTGCCAGCAGTTTACGGCCGGGCACAGATACGCAGTATTTT. This codes for CASSLRPGTDTQYF.

The chain has TRBV4-3 and TRBJ1-3; 8 bases agree with TRBD1. The CDR3 has 17 residues. CDR1 is LGHNA and CDR2 is YSLEER in the germline V gene. V lost 3 bases to trimming and J lost 0 bases; unmatched junction nucleotides: 7. The CDR3 nucleotides are TGCGCCAGCAGCCAGTTGACAGGGGCCCTCTCTGGAAACACCATATATTTT. Its protein product is CASSQLTGALSGNTIYF.

This chain links TRBV27 with TRBJ2-7, with D perhaps matching TRBD1 (5 bases). This CDR3 comprises 15 residues. The ends were cut back, 4 bases at V and 3 bases at J, with 16 bases in the middle. Germline V gives CDR1 MNHEY, CDR2 SMNVEV (reference sequence). In DNA form, the CDR3 reads TGTGCCAGCAGTTCAGGGTCCAGGGCAGACTACGAGCAGTACTTC. Translation gives CASSSGSRADYEQYF.

The J gene is TRBJ2-5, the V gene TRBV25-1; a weak D match, TRBD1 (6 bases). V lost 7 bases and J lost 0, with 9 bases in between. CDR3 length: 13 amino acids. Germline CDR1 and CDR2: MGHDK and SYGVNS. For the CDR3, the DNA is TGTGCCAGCAAGGACAGTCACCAAGAGACCCAGTACTTC. It encodes CASKDSHQETQYF.

The DNA of the CDR3 is TGTGCCAGCAGCTCGACAGGGGGCTTGTACGAGCAGTACTTC. Protein product: CASSSTGGLYEQYF. The chain uses TRBV7-8 and TRBJ2-7; 10 bases are shared with TRBD1. Germline-derived CDR1 and CDR2 are SGHVS and FQNEAQ. The CDR3 contains 14 residues. Trimming at V came to 4 bases and at J to 4 bases, leaving 4 bases not matched to a gene.

The chain recombines TRBV7-3 with TRBJ2-2, with D unresolved. Trimming pared 5 bases from V and 3 bases from J, leaving 10 bases between. This CDR3 is built from 14 residues. The germline V gene has CDR1 SGHTA and CDR2 FQGTGA. In nucleotides, the CDR3 is TGTGCCAGCAGCCCGAGTAGTTACACCGGGGAGCTGTTTTTT. The encoded protein is CASSPSSYTGELFF. Drawing the rest from reference TRBV7-3 and TRBJ2-2, the complete variable domain is GAGVSQTPSNKVTEKGKYVELRCDPISGHTALYWYRQSLGQGPEFLIYFQGTGAADDSGLPNDRFFAVRPEGSVSTLKIQRTERGDSAVYLCASSPSSYTGELFFGEGSRLTVL.

This sequence joins TRBV27 and TRBJ2-5; D might be TRBD1 or TRBD2, each matching 5 bases. CDR1 is MNHEY, CDR2 SMNVEV, per germline (reference sequence). The ends were cut back, 2 bases at V and 9 bases at J, with 16 bases in the middle. There are 14 residues in the CDR3. The CDR3 coding sequence is TGTGCCAGCAGTTTAAGGACGGCGCGAGGGGCCCAGTACTTC. Translated, it gives CASSLRTARGAQYF.

The J gene is TRBJ2-7, the V gene TRBV9; D remains ambiguous. V gave up 4 bases and J gave up 1 base, with 12 bases separating them. The CDR3 has 14 amino acids. CDR1 is SGDLS, CDR2 YYNGEE, per germline. CDR3 nucleotide sequence: TGTGCCAGCAGCACCTCGGCCCTATCCTACGAGCAGTACTTC. Translated, it gives CASSTSALSYEQYF.

V is TRBV10-3 and J is TRBJ1-5; 10 bases align to TRBD1. The CDR3 covers 14 residues. Germline-derived CDR1 and CDR2 are ENHRY and SYGVKD. Trimming took 6 bases from V and 3 from J; bases not matched to a gene: 2. The CDR3 bases are TGTGCCATCAGGGGGACAGGGGTCAATCAGCCCCAGCATTTT. Translating gives CAIRGTGVNQPQHF.

V gene TRBV27 combines with J gene TRBJ2-6; D uncertain. Germline CDR1 and CDR2: MNHEY and SMNVEV (reference sequence). The CDR3 contains 13 residues. Trimming shortened V by 6 bases and J by 3 bases, and 6 bases separated the two germline ends. In nucleotides, the CDR3 is TGTGCCAGCAGGGCTTTTGGGGCCAACGTCCTGACTTTC. This translates into CASRAFGANVLTF.

The CDR3 sequence: CASSPGQTNTEAFF. CDR3 DNA: TGTGCCAGTAGCCCGGGTCAGACGAACACTGAAGCTTTCTTT. This rearrangement joins TRBV7-6 to TRBJ1-1; D remains unclear. Per germline, CDR1 SGHVS and CDR2 FNYEAQ. V lost 9 bases and J lost 1, with 15 bases in between. The CDR3 sequence is 14 residues long.

In nucleotides, the CDR3 is TGTGCCAGCTCTCAATTAAGAGACATCTCTGGAAACACCATATATTTT. It specifies CASSQLRDISGNTIYF. The rearrangement joins TRBV18 to TRBJ1-3; D is unresolved. CDR3 length: 16 residues. Germline assignment: CDR1 KGHSH and CDR2 LQKENI. V lost 6 bases and J 0 bases, leaving 15 bases between the germline ends. Full variable domain (missing parts from reference TRBV18 and TRBJ1-3): NAGVMQNPRHLVRRRGQEARLRCSPMKGHSHVYWYRQLPEEGLKFMVYLQKENIIDESGMPKERFSAEFPKEGPSILRIQQVVRGDSAAYFCASSQLRDISGNTIYFGEGSWLTVV.

The chain couples TRBV27 to TRBJ2-7, with D tentatively TRBD2 (7 bases). This CDR3 is 15 amino acids long. The V gene lost 0 bases and the J gene lost 5 bases, with 14 bases spanning the gap. Germline CDR1 and CDR2: MNHEY and SMNVEV (reference sequence). CDR3 residues: CASSLSRGRAHEQYF. The DNA for the CDR3 is TGTGCCAGCAGTTTATCGAGGGGGAGGGCCCACGAGCAGTACTTC.

The chain has TRBV29-1 and TRBJ1-2, with 7 bases identical to TRBD1. This CDR3 has 15 amino acids. Germline lookup yields CDR1 SQVTM and CDR2 ANQGSEA. V was pared by 0 bases and J by 4 bases, with 8 bases of the junction left unmatched. Here the CDR3 DNA reads TGCAGCGTTGAAGATCTTGAGGGGGCTAGCTATGGCTACACCTTC. This gives the protein CSVEDLEGASYGYTF.

This chain links TRBV19 with TRBJ1-2, with unresolved D. V was shortened by 6 bases and J by 3 bases, with 17 bases between the two germline ends. This CDR3 is built from 15 residues. Germline V lookup: CDR1 LNHDA, CDR2 SQIVND (reference sequence). The CDR3: CASSPPPGGDYGYTF. Written as DNA, the CDR3 is TGTGCCAGTAGCCCACCACCTGGCGGAGACTATGGCTACACCTTC.

J is TRBJ1-2 and V is TRBV5-6; D uncertain. The V gene's germline CDR1 is SGHDT and CDR2 YYEEEE. The CDR3 has 14 amino acids. V was cut by 4 bases and J by 4 bases, with 14 bases left in between. DNA of the CDR3: TGTGCCAGCAGCCTCTCGGAGGTAATCTATGGCTACACCTTC. Amino acids: CASSLSEVIYGYTF.

The rearrangement joins TRBV2 to TRBJ2-7, with D perhaps TRBD2 (6 bases). Looked up from germline, CDR1 is SNHLY and CDR2 is FYNNEI. Trimming left V 8 bases short and J 4 bases short, with 24 bases between. CDR3 length: 16 residues. CDR3 in DNA: TGTGCCAGCCAAAACCCCGGACTATCCCTCAAGTACGAGCAGTACTTC. Its translation is CASQNPGLSLKYEQYF.

The chain links TRBV7-9 to TRBJ2-2, with 9 bases that match TRBD2. The CDR3 length is 15 residues. Germline values: CDR1 SEHNR, CDR2 FQNEAQ (reference sequence). Trimming took 4 bases from V and 1 from J; bases not matched to a gene: 1. CDR3 in amino acids: CASSSTSGNTGELFF. DNA of the CDR3: TGTGCCAGCAGCTCGACTAGCGGGAACACCGGGGAGCTGTTTTTT.

Concerning this clone itself: This same CDR3 is encoded by further DNA sequences in the sample. This chain connects TRBV9 to TRBJ2-7, with 8 bases aligning to TRBD2. J lost 0 bases, V lost 2 bases, and 1 base had no gene match. The CDR3 totals 14 residues. Germline CDR1 and CDR2: SGDLS and YYNGEE. The chain's CDR3 is CASSVSGNSYEQYF. The CDR3 region has the DNA TGTGCCAGCAGCGTTAGCGGGAACTCCTACGAGCAGTACTTC.

The rearrangement uses TRBV19 and TRBJ2-1, with D unresolved. The V gene lost 7 bases and the J gene lost 0 bases, with 10 bases spanning the gap. The CDR3 loop spans 14 amino acids. Germline V gene sequence: CDR1 LNHDA, CDR2 SQIVND (reference sequence). The CDR3 region has the DNA TGTGCCAGTAAGAGTCCGAGCTCCTACAATGAGCAGTTCTTC. It yields the protein CASKSPSSYNEQFF.

This clone was observed once. V usage is TRBV19 and J usage is TRBJ2-1, with a tentative D call TRBD2 (5 bases). Germline lookup yields CDR1 LNHDA and CDR2 SQIVND (reference sequence). CDR3 length equals 12 residues. V was cut by 6 bases and J by 7 bases, with 10 bases left in between. CDR3 bases: TGTGCCAGTAGATTGGGCGGGAATGAGCAGTTCTTC. Amino acid sequence: CASRLGGNEQFF.

This chain joins TRBV25-1 and TRBJ2-1; TRBD2 aligns across 8 bases. The length of the CDR3 is 15 residues. Germline trimming cut 2 bases from V and 7 bases from J; bases unmatched to any gene: 7. Germline V lookup: CDR1 MGHDK, CDR2 SYGVNS. The DNA for the CDR3 is TGTGCCAGCAGTGAAAGCGGGAGAATTAGGAATGAGCAGTTCTTC. It encodes CASSESGRIRNEQFF.